This TCR beta chain was identified during a study of T cell repertoires in cytomegalovirus infection. Study-level information: Signatures in public TCR beta sequences pointed to both CMV infection and matching HLA type. Findings and caveats of the study: CMV-specific TCR beta clonotypes restricted by HLA-C were the ones dominating the ex vivo response. Cumulative frequency (of public TCR beta family members) identified carriers of CMV plus the relevant HLA.

From the reads, TCRdb called clonotypes with MiXCR, one entry per CDR3 protein. This table has some 500,000 distinct CDR3 sequences, roughly 34% appearing once. About this clonotype: The antigen is not known.

The sequence came from a human donor in good health (CMV status not recorded). Some clones in this sample may be carry-over from other donors' samples. The source material was cultured PBMCs, sampled from culture after CMV antigen stimulation.

The CDR3 spells CSARVGQDTQYF. The CDR3 DNA sequence: TGCAGTGCTAGGGTCGGCCAGGATACGCAGTATTTT. The chain employs TRBV20-1 and TRBJ2-3; D remains ambiguous. Germline-derived CDR1 and CDR2 are DFQATT and SNEGSKA (reference sequence). The CDR3 consists of 12 residues. Trimming removed 3 bases at V and 6 bases at J, with 10 bases between.